Many counts were recorded for the clone carrying this TCR beta chain. Antigen unknown. Germline CDR1 and CDR2: DFQATT and SNEGSKA (reference sequence). V was shortened by 3 bases and J by 4 bases, with 6 bases between the two germline ends. CDR3 length: 12 residues. This specimen comes from a study of human T cells and chemical hapten exposure. Study as a whole: Diphenylcyclopropenone was administered weekly to the scalp of patients throughout the approximately 25-week study. Alopecia areata, totalis or universalis was found in mostly female patients. Study conclusions and caveats: A positive correlation with patch test score was shown by PT1 expanded TCR counts.

Each CDR3 protein is one row after TCRdb ran MiXCR on the RACE reads. The sample holds approximately 320,000 distinct CDR3 sequences, about 5% seen once. Time point reported: pre-sensitization, week 0. Treatment defined: therapeutic diphenylcyclopropenone sensitization with weekly scalp DPC. Unfractionated whole blood yielded total RNA. The source of this sequence is a woman in her late teens or twenties with alopecia areata. Some clones in this sample may be carry-over from other donors' samples. The J gene is TRBJ1-4, the V gene TRBV20-1; D unresolved. This material consisted of whole blood, taken in connection with sensitization to the hapten diphenylcyclopropenone (DPC). This chain's CDR3 is CSARRINEKLFF. CDR3 sequence (DNA): TGCAGTGCTAGGAGGATTAATGAAAAACTGTTTTTT.